The sequence of this T cell receptor (beta chain) was determined in a study of neurological immune-mediated disorders. V was pared by 7 bases and J by 2 bases, with 7 bases of the junction left unmatched. This CDR3 region has 14 residues. Germline V gene lookup returns CDR1 SGHRS and CDR2 YFSETQ. TCRdb independently ran MiXCR on the 5' RACE reads; one entry per CDR3 protein. The top ten clones hold roughly 1.5% of a sample with 50,000 to 65,000 distinct CDR3 sequences, about 3.5% of them seen once. Findings and limits, study-wide: No expanded-clone CDR3 amino acid sequence recurred across subjects, suggesting private TCR-beta repertoires. The study phylogenetically grouped the repertoires of 18 of 34 multiple sclerosis patients into one related-CDR3 cluster, a possible signature. The multiple sclerosis repertoire cluster was not associated with any clinical or MRI feature, with the authors stating that larger cohorts are needed.

There are many counts of this clonotype. Its antigen is unknown. The sequenced material came from PBMCs. This chain joins TRBV5-1 and TRBJ2-7; the match to TRBD1 covers 9 bases. The receptor was isolated from a man in his thirties or forties with multiple sclerosis. This CDR3 reads CASGDRVGPYEQYF. The CDR3 DNA reads as TGCGCCAGCGGGGACAGGGTGGGACCCTACGAGCAGTACTTC.